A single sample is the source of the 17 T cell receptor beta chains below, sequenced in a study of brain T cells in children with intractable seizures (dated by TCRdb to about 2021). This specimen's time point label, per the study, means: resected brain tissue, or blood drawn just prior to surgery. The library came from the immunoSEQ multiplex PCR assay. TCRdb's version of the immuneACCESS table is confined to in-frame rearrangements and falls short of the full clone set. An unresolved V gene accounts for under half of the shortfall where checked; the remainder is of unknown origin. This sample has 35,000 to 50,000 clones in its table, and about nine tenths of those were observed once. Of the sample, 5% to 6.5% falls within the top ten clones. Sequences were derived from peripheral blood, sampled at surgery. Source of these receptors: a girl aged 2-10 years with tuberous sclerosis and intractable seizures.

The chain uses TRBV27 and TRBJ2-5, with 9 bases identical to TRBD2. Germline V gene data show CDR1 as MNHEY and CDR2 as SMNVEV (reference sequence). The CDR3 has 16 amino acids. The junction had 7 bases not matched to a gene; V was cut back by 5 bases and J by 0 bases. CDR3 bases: TGTGCCAGCAGTCCGCTAGCGGGGAGAAACCAAGAGACCCAGTACTTC. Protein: CASSPLAGRNQETQYF.

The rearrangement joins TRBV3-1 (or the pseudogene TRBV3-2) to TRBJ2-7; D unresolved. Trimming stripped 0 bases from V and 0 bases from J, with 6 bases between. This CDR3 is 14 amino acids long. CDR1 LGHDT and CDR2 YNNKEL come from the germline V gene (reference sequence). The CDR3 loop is CASSQDYSSYEQYF. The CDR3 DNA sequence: TGTGCCAGCAGCCAAGATTATAGCTCCTACGAGCAGTACTTC.

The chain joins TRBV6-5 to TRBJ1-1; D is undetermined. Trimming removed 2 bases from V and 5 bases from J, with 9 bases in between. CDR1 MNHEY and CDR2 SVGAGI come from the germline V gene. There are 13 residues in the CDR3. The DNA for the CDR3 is TGTGCCAGCAGTTACGGTTCTGGGACTGAAGCTTTCTTT. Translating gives CASSYGSGTEAFF.

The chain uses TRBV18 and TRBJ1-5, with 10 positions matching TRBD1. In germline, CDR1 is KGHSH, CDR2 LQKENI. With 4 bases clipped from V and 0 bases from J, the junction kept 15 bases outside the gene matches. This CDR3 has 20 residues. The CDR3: CASSLPGQGRDFYSNQPQHF. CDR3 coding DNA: TGTGCCAGCTCACTCCCGGGACAGGGGCGCGACTTTTATAGCAATCAGCCCCAGCATTTT.

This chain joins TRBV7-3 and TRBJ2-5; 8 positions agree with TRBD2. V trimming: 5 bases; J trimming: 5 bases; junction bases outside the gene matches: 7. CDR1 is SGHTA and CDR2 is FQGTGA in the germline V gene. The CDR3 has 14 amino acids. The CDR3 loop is CASSRGLGQETQYF. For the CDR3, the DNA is TGTGCCAGCAGCCGGGGACTAGGACAGGAGACCCAGTACTTC.

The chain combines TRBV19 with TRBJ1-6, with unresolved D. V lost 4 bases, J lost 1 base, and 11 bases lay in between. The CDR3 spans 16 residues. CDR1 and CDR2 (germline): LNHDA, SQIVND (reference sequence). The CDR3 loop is CASSKRELSYNSPLHF. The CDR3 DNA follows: TGTGCCAGTAGTAAGCGGGAATTGTCCTATAATTCACCCCTCCACTTT. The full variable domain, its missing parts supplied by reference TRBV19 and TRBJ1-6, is DGGITQSPKYLFRKEGQNVTLSCEQNLNHDAMYWYRQDPGQGLRLIYYSQIVNDFQKGDIAEGYSVSREKKESFPLTVTSAQKNPTAFYLCASSKRELSYNSPLHFGNGTRLTVT.

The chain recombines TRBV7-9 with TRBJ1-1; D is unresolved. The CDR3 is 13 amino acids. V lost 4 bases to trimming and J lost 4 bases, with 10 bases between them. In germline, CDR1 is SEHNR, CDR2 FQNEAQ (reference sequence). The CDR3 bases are TGTGCCAGCAGCTCGAAACCGGGCACTGAAGCTTTCTTT. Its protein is CASSSKPGTEAFF.

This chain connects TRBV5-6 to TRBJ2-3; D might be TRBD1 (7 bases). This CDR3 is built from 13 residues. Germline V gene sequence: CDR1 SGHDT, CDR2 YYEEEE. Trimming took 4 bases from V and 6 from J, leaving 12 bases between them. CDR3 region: CASSRAGGDTQYF. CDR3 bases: TGTGCCAGCAGCAGGGCAGGGGGGGATACGCAGTATTTT.

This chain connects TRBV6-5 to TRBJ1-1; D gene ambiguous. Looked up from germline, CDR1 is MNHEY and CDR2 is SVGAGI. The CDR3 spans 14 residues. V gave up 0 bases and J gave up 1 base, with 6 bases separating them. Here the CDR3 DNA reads TGTGCCAGCAGTTACTCTGGGGAGAACACTGAAGCTTTCTTT. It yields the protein CASSYSGENTEAFF.

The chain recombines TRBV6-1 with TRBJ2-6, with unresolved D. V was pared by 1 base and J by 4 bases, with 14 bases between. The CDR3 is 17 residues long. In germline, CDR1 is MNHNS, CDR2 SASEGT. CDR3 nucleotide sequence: TGTGCCAGCAGTGAAGTACCTGGGCTTGAGGGGGCCAACGTCCTGACTTTC. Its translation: CASSEVPGLEGANVLTF.

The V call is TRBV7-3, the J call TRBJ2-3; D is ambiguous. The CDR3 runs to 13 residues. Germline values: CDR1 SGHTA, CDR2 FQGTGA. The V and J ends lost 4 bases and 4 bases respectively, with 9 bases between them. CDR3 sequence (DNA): TGTGCCAGCAGCTCCCAGCTCGCAGATACGCAGTATTTT. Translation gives CASSSQLADTQYF.

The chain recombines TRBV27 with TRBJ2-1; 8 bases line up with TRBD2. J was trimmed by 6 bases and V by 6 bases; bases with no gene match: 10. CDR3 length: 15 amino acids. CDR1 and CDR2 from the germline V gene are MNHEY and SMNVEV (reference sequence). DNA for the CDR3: TGTGCCAGCAGAGGCCGGGGGGGCGTTTTCAATGAGCAGTTCTTC. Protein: CASRGRGGVFNEQFF.

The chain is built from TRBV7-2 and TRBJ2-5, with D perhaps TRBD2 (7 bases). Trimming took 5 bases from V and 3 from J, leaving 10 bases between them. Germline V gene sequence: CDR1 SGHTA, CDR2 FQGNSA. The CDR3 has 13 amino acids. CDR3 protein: CASSRGGEETQYF. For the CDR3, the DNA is TGTGCCAGCAGCCGAGGGGGGGAAGAGACCCAGTACTTC.

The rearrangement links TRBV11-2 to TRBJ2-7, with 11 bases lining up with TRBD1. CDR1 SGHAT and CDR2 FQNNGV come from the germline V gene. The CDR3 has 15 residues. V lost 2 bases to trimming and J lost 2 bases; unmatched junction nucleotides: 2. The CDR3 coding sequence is TGTGCCAGCAGCTTAACGGACAGGGGGCCCTACGAGCAGTACGTC. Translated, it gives CASSLTDRGPYEQYV.

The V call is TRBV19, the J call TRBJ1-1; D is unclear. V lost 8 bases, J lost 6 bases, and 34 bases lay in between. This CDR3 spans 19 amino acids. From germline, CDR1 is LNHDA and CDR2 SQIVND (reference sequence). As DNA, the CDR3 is TGTGCCAGTCAACACCCTGCGGACTCGGGTCCGGCAAGCCGCGCTGAAGCTTTCTTT. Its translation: CASQHPADSGPASRAEAFF.

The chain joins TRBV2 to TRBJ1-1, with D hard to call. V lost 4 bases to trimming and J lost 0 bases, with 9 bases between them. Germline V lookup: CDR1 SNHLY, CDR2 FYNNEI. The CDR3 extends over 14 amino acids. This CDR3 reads CASSAVSMNTEAFF. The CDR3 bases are TGTGCCAGCAGTGCCGTGTCCATGAACACTGAAGCTTTCTTT.

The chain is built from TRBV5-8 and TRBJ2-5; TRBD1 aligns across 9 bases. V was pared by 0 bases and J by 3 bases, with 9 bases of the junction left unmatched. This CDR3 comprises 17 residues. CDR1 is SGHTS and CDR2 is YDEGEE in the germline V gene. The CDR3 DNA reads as TGTGCCAGCAGCTTGGCCTACTACCGGGACAGGGAAGAGACCCAGTACTTC. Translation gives CASSLAYYRDREETQYF.